Below, 8 T cell receptor beta chains from the same sample are listed, as sequenced in a study of T cells after yellow fever vaccination. TCRdb fed the 5' RACE reads into MiXCR, producing one record per CDR3 protein. The table includes a few hundred thousand distinct CDR3 sequences, 6.5% to 7.5% detected once. The material was CD4+ T cells sorted from PBMCs, obtained on the day of the yellow fever booster vaccination. The receptor source for this set is a man aged 25 to 40 who received the YFV17D yellow fever vaccine.

The rearrangement joins TRBV5-1 to TRBJ2-7; TRBD2 matches at 9 bases. Losses at the gene ends were 0 bases for V and 2 bases for J; bases not matched to a gene: 6. Germline CDR1 and CDR2: SGHRS and YFSETQ. The CDR3 is 16 amino acids. CDR3 residues: CASSLGASGAPYEQYF. The CDR3 DNA sequence: TGCGCCAGCAGCTTGGGGGCTAGCGGGGCCCCCTACGAGCAGTACTTC.

In its sample, this clonotype was seen many times. CDR3 region: CASSQSHEQFF. The CDR3 DNA reads TGCGCCAGCAGTCAATCCCATGAGCAGTTCTTC. The chain combines TRBV23-1 with TRBJ2-1; D not certain. TRBV23-1 is assigned to the ORF class and has an uncertain function. The CDR3 is 11 amino acids. Trimming took 0 bases from V and 8 from J, leaving 2 bases between them.

This clonotype was observed at least ten times. This CDR3 is CSGEADSYNEQFF. DNA for the CDR3: TGCAGCGGGGAAGCGGACTCCTACAATGAGCAGTTCTTC. The gene calls are TRBV29-1 and TRBJ2-1, with TRBD2 as a possible D gene (5 bases). The CDR3 consists of 13 residues. Germline V CDR1 and CDR2: SQVTM, ANQGSEA. The ends were cut back, 7 bases at V and 0 bases at J, with 10 bases in the middle.

The chain links TRBV30 to TRBJ2-7; 10 bases are shared with TRBD1. CDR1 and CDR2 (germline): GTSNPN, SVGIG (reference sequence). V shed 0 bases and J 2 bases; nucleotides not matched to a gene: 4. The CDR3 is 15 residues long. CDR3 DNA: TGTGCCTGGAGTGTCGCTGGACAGGGGGCCTACGAGCAGTACTTC. Encoded protein: CAWSVAGQGAYEQYF.

This clonotype was observed a few times. V is TRBV23-1 and J is TRBJ2-5; 7 bases are shared with TRBD1. Being an ORF, TRBV23-1 has a function that is uncertain. The CDR3 runs to 17 residues. V lost 0 bases to trimming and J lost 2 bases; unmatched junction nucleotides: 9. CDR3 sequence (DNA): TGCGCCAGCAGTCAATCTAGTGGGACAGTAAAACAAGAGACCCAGTACTTC. Its translation is CASSQSSGTVKQETQYF.

CDR3 in amino acids: CASSPPPGGRGGNIQYF. In nucleotides, the CDR3 is TGTGCCAGCAGCCCCCCCCCAGGAGGGCGGGGAGGAAACATTCAGTACTTC. V is TRBV5-5 and J is TRBJ2-4; TRBD2 is a possible D gene (6 bases). V gave up 4 bases and J gave up 6 bases, with 23 bases separating them. This CDR3 has 17 amino acids. Germline V CDR1 and CDR2: SGHKS, YYEKEE (reference sequence).

J is TRBJ2-3 and V is TRBV20-1; 9 bases are shared with TRBD2. Germline V gene data show CDR1 as DFQATT and CDR2 as SNEGSKA (reference sequence). This CDR3 spans 15 amino acids. Germline trimming cut 6 bases from V and 7 bases from J; bases unmatched to any gene: 14. The CDR3 is CSARGASGDTYTQYF. The CDR3 DNA follows: TGCAGTGCCAGGGGGGCTAGCGGGGATACCTATACGCAGTATTTT.

This chain links TRBV15 with TRBJ2-1; D gene ambiguous. V lost 0 bases and J 9 bases, leaving 6 bases between the germline ends. Germline V gives CDR1 LNHNV, CDR2 YYDKDF (reference sequence). The CDR3 covers 12 residues. The CDR3 DNA reads as TGTGCCACCAGCAGAGATTGGGGTGAGCAGTTCTTC. It specifies CATSRDWGEQFF.